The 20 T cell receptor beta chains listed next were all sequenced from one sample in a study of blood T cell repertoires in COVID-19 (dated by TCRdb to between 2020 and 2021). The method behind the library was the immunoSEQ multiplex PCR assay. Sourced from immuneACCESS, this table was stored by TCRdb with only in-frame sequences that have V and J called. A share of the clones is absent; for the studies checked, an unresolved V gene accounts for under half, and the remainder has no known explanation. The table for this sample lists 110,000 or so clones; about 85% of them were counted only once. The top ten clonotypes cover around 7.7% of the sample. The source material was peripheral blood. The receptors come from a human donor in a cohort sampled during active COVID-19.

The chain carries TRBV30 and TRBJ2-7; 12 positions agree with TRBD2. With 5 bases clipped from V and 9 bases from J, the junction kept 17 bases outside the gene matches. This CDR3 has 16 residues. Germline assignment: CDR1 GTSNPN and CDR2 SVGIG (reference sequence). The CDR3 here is CAWRGPLGLAGGGQYF. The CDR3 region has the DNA TGTGCCTGGCGAGGTCCCTTAGGGCTAGCGGGAGGGGGGCAGTACTTC.

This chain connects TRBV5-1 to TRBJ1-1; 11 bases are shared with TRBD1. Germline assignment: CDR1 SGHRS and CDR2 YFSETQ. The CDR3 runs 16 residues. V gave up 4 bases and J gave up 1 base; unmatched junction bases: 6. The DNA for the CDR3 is TGCGCCAGCAGCGGACGGACAGGGGGCAGGAACACTGAAGCTTTCTTT. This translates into CASSGRTGGRNTEAFF.

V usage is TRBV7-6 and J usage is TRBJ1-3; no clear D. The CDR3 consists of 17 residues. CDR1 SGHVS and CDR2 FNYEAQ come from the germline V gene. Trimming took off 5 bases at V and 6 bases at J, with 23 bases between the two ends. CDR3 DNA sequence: TGTGCCAGCAGCCCTTCGGTTATCGACGGAGTTATAAACACCATATATTTT. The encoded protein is CASSPSVIDGVINTIYF. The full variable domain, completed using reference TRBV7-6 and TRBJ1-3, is GAGVSQSPRYKVTKRGQDVALRCDPISGHVSLYWYRQALGQGPEFLTYFNYEAQQDKSGLPNDRFSAERPEGSISTLTIQRTEQRDSAMYRCASSPSVIDGVINTIYFGEGSWLTVV.

The CDR3, as DNA: TGTGCCAGCAGCTTAAGGGGGATAGGTTCCTACGAGCAGTACTTC. Its translation: CASSLRGIGSYEQYF. The chain links TRBV11-3 to TRBJ2-7; D perhaps matches TRBD1 (6 bases). CDR3 length: 15 residues. Trimming removed 2 bases at V and 1 base at J, with 12 bases between. The germline CDR1 and CDR2 sequences are SGHNT and YENEEA.

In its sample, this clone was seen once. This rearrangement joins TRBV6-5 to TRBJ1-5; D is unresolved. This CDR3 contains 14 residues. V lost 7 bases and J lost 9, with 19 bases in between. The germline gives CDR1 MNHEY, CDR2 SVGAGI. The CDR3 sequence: CASIPPGSPWPQHF. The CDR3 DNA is TGTGCCAGCATACCCCCAGGATCTCCTTGGCCCCAGCATTTT.

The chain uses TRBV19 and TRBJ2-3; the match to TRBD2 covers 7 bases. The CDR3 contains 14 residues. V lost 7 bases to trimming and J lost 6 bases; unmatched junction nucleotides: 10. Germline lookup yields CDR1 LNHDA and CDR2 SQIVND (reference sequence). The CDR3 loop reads CASIPGGTKDTQYF. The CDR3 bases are TGTGCCAGTATTCCAGGTGGGACTAAGGATACGCAGTATTTT.

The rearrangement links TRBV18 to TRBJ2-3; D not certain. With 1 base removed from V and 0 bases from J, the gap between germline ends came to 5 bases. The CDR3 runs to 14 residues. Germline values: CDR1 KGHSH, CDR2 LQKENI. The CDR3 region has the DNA TGTGCCAGCTCACCACAGCCTAGCACAGATACGCAGTATTTT. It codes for CASSPQPSTDTQYF.

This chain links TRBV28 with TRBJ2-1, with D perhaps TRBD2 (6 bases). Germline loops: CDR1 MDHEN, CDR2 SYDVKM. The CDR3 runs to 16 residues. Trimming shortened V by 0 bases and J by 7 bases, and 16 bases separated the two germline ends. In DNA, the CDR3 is TGTGCCAGCAGTTTATGGGCCGGGAGCCGGGCGAATGAGCAGTTCTTC. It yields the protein CASSLWAGSRANEQFF.

CDR3 coding DNA: TGTGCCAGCAGCCTTAGGACTAGCGGGAGCACAGATACGCAGTATTTT. Translated, it gives CASSLRTSGSTDTQYF. The chain has TRBV7-6 and TRBJ2-3; TRBD2 agrees at 11 bases. V dropped 5 bases and J dropped 0; count of bases not matched to a gene: 4. The CDR3 is 16 residues long. The germline CDR1 and CDR2 sequences are SGHVS and FNYEAQ.

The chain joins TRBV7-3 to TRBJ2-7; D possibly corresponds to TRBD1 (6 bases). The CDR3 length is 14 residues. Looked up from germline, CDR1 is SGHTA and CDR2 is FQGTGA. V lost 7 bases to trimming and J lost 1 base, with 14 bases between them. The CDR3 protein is CASKFSGTSYEQYF. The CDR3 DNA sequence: TGTGCCAGCAAGTTTTCCGGGACATCCTACGAGCAGTACTTC.

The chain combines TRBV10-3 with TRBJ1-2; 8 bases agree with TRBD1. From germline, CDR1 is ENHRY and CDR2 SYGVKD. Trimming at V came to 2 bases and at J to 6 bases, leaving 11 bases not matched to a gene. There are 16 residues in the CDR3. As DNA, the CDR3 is TGTGCCATCAGTGAGAGGTCGTCCGCAGGGGGCGATGGCTACACCTTC. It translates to CAISERSSAGGDGYTF.

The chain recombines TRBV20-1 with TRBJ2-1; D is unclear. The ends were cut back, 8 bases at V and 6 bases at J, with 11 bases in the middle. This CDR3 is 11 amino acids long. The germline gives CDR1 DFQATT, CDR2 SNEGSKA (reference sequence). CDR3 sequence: CSPESRNEQFF. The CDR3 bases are TGCAGTCCCGAATCGCGCAATGAGCAGTTCTTC.

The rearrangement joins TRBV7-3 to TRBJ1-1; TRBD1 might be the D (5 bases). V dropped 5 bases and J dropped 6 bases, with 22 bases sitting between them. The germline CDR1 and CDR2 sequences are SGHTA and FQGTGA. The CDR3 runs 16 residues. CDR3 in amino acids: CASSHTGVGALSEAFF. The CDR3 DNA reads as TGTGCCAGCAGCCACACGGGGGTGGGCGCGTTATCTGAAGCTTTCTTT.

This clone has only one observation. This CDR3 is CSYKAGAIGNEQFF. The CDR3 DNA reads TGTTCATACAAAGCGGGAGCAATCGGAAATGAGCAGTTCTTC. J is TRBJ2-1 and V is TRBV2, with TRBD2 identical over 8 bases. The length of the CDR3 is 14 residues. Germline CDR1 is SNHLY and CDR2 is FYNNEI.

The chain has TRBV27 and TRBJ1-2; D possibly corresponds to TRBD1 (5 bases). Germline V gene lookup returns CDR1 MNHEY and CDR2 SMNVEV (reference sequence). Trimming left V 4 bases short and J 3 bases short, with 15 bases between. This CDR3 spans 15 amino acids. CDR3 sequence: CASSSSHRGDYGYTF. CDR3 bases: TGTGCCAGCAGTTCCTCCCATAGGGGTGACTATGGCTACACCTTC.

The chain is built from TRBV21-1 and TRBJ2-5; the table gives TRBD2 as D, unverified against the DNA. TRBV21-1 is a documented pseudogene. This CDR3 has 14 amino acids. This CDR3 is CASSKVGGEETQYF. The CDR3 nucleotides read TGTGCCAGCAGCAAAGTGGGAGGGGAAGAGACCCAGTACTTC.

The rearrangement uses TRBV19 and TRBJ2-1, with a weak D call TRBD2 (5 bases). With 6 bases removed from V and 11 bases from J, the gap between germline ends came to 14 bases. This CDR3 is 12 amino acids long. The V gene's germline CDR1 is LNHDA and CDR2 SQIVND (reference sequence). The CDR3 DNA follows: TGTGCCAGTAGAAAGGAGGCAGGCCAGCAGTTCTTC. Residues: CASRKEAGQQFF.

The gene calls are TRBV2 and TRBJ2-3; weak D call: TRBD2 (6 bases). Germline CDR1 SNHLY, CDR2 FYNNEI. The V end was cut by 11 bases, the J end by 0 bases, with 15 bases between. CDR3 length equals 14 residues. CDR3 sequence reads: CAGRAGLSTDTQYF. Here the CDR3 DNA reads TGTGCCGGCCGGGCGGGGCTTAGCACAGATACGCAGTATTTT.

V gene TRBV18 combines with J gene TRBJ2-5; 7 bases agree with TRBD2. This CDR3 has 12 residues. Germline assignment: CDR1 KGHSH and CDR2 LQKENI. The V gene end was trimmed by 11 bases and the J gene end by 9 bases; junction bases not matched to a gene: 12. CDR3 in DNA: TGTGCCTCCGCCGGGACGGCGGGGGCCCAGTACTTC. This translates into CASAGTAGAQYF.

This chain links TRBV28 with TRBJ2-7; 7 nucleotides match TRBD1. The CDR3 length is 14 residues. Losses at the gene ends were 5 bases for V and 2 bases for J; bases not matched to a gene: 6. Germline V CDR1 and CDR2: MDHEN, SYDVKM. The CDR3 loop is CASSNSDRTYEQYF. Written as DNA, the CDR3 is TGTGCCAGCAGTAATTCGGACAGGACCTACGAGCAGTACTTC.